This passage covers 12 T cell receptor beta chains from one sample sequenced in a study of blood T cell repertoires in COVID-19. Clones were sequenced by immunoSEQ multiplex PCR, and TCRdb holds only the in-frame ones, with some missing. The profile shows around 70,000 clones, around 80% of them singletons. Sequencing was carried out using peripheral blood. The receptors were gathered from a man aged 45-65 years with COVID-19, enrolled during active disease.

In this sample, this clone turned up a few times. The chain links TRBV4-1 to TRBJ2-3, with 14 bases that match TRBD2. V lost 5 bases to trimming and J lost 5 bases; unmatched junction nucleotides: 6. The CDR3 is 16 amino acids. Germline assignment: CDR1 MGHRA and CDR2 YSYEKL. The DNA for the CDR3 is TGCGCCAGCAGCGTTGGGACTAGCGGGAGAATAGATACGCAGTATTTT. It is translated as CASSVGTSGRIDTQYF.

The CDR3 sequence is CASSQDGSGRAEKLFF. Here the CDR3 DNA reads TGTGCCAGCAGCCAAGATGGTTCAGGGAGGGCTGAAAAACTGTTTTTT. The chain uses TRBV4-2 and TRBJ1-4; possible D gene TRBD1, 5 bases. Deletions cut 0 bases from V and 7 bases from J, with 15 bases between. Per germline, CDR1 LGHNA and CDR2 YNFKEQ. The CDR3 covers 16 residues.

This clone appeared a single time. The chain joins TRBV20-1 to TRBJ2-6; D is uncertain. Germline-derived CDR1 and CDR2 are DFQATT and SNEGSKA (reference sequence). The CDR3 length is 14 residues. Between the trimmed V and J ends, which lost 3 bases and 0 bases, there was a span of 6 bases. CDR3 protein: CSASIRSGANVLTF. The DNA of the CDR3 is TGCAGTGCTAGTATCCGCTCTGGGGCCAACGTCCTGACTTTC.

J is TRBJ2-3 and V is TRBV3-1 (or the pseudogene TRBV3-2); weak D call: TRBD1 (5 bases). Per the germline V gene, CDR1 is LGHDT and CDR2 is YNNKEL (reference sequence). This CDR3 has 15 amino acids. V gave up 4 bases and J gave up 0 bases, with 11 bases separating them. The CDR3 spells CASSPWQGSTDTQYF. The CDR3 DNA sequence: TGTGCCAGCAGCCCGTGGCAGGGCAGCACAGATACGCAGTATTTT.

V and J are TRBV4-1 and TRBJ2-7; weak D call: TRBD2 (5 bases). The germline V and J ends were trimmed by 3 bases and 3 bases, with 12 bases remaining between them. The CDR3 contains 14 residues. Germline values: CDR1 MGHRA, CDR2 YSYEKL. The CDR3 DNA reads TGCGCCAGCAGCCAGTTAGGAGGAAGCTACGAGCAGTACTTC. This translates into CASSQLGGSYEQYF.

The CDR3 DNA is TGTGCCAGCTCATTCTCGGGCCAGGGTAGGACTGGAAACACCATATATTTT. Translating gives CASSFSGQGRTGNTIYF. V and J are TRBV18 and TRBJ1-3, with D possibly being TRBD1 (5 bases). The CDR3 totals 17 residues. Germline CDR1 is KGHSH and CDR2 is LQKENI. Trimming pared 5 bases from V and 2 bases from J, leaving 19 bases between.

The CDR3 coding sequence is TGTGCCACCAGCAGAGCCGAACTAGCGTCCGGGGAGCTGTTTTTT. Its protein product is CATSRAELASGELFF. V is TRBV15 and J is TRBJ2-2, with 7 nucleotides matching TRBD2. The trim removed 1 base at V and 6 bases at J, leaving 5 bases unmatched. The CDR3 loop spans 15 amino acids. Germline V CDR1 and CDR2: LNHNV, YYDKDF (reference sequence).

This clone was observed a single time. The rearrangement joins TRBV10-1 to TRBJ2-5; TRBD2 matches 10 bases. Germline V CDR1 and CDR2: WNHNN, SYGVQD (reference sequence). V trimming: 3 bases; J trimming: 5 bases; junction bases outside the gene matches: 9. The CDR3 covers 16 residues. CDR3 residues: CASSETSGKRGETQYF. As DNA, the CDR3 is TGCGCCAGCAGTGAAACTAGCGGGAAGAGAGGGGAGACCCAGTACTTC.

The chain recombines TRBV3-1 (or the pseudogene TRBV3-2) with TRBJ2-3, with 10 positions matching TRBD2. With 3 bases clipped from V and 2 bases from J, the junction kept 2 bases outside the gene matches. Looked up from germline, CDR1 is LGHDT and CDR2 is YNNKEL (reference sequence). CDR3 length: 15 residues. As DNA, the CDR3 is TGTGCCAGCAGCCAGGGGACTAGCGTCACAGATACGCAGTATTTT. This codes for CASSQGTSVTDTQYF.

The chain combines TRBV6-1 with TRBJ2-6; D unresolved. Trimming pared 2 bases from V and 4 bases from J, leaving 12 bases between. This CDR3 is 16 amino acids long. The V gene's germline CDR1 is MNHNS and CDR2 SASEGT. The CDR3 loop reads CASSELVAGGANVLTF. The CDR3 coding sequence is TGTGCCAGCAGTGAATTAGTGGCAGGCGGGGCCAACGTCCTGACTTTC.

In its sample, this clone was seen once. This chain connects TRBV5-5 to TRBJ2-3; possible D gene TRBD2, 6 bases. Germline CDR1 and CDR2: SGHKS and YYEKEE (reference sequence). The CDR3 has 14 residues. The V gene lost 2 bases and the J gene lost 7 bases, with 14 bases spanning the gap. The CDR3 DNA sequence: TGTGCCAGCAGCTTACCTCCGGGACTCAATACGCAGTATTTT. The encoded protein is CASSLPPGLNTQYF.

The gene calls are TRBV28 and TRBJ1-5; TRBD1 matches 7 bases. Trimming removed 7 bases from V and 1 base from J; junction bases left unmatched: 10. Germline CDR1 is MDHEN and CDR2 is SYDVKM. The CDR3 runs to 16 residues. Here the CDR3 DNA reads TGTGCCAGCACCTTAACAGGGGCTCTGAGCAATCAGCCCCAGCATTTT. Protein: CASTLTGALSNQPQHF. Together with reference TRBV28 and TRBJ1-5, the CDR3 gives the full variable domain: DVKVTQSSRYLVKRTGEKVFLECVQDMDHENMFWYRQDPGLGLRLIYFSYDVKMKEKGDIPEGYSVSREKKERFSLILESASTNQTSMYLCASTLTGALSNQPQHFGDGTRLSIL.